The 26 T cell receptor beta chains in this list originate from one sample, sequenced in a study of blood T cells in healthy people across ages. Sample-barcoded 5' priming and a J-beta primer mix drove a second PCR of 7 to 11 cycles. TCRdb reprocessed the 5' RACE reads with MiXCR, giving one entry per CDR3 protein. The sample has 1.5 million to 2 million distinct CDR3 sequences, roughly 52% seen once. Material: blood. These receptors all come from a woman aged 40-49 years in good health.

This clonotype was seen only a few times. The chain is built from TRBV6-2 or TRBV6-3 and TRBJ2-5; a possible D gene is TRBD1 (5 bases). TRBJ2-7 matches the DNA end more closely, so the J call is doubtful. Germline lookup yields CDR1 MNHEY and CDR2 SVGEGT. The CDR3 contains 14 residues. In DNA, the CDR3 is TGTGCCAGCAGTTACTCGGGCAGGGCCGTCGAGCAGTACTTC. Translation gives CASSYSGRAVEQYF.

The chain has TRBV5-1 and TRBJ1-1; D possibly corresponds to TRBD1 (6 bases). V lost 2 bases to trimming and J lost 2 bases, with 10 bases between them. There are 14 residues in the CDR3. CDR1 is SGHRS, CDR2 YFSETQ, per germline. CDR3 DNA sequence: TGCGCCAGCAGCTTCTCCAGGGGTAACACTGAAGCTTTCTTT. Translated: CASSFSRGNTEAFF.

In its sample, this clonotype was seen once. DNA of the CDR3: TGTGCCAGCAGTGGGCACGTGGGCTACGAGCAGTACTTC. This codes for CASSGHVGYEQYF. This sequence joins TRBV12-3 or TRBV12-4 and TRBJ2-7; no clear D. The V and J ends lost 5 bases and 3 bases respectively, with 11 bases between them. This CDR3 has 13 amino acids.

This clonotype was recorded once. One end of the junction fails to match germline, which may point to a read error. DNA of the CDR3: TGCAGCGCCATACCGGGACTAGCGGGGTCCACAGGTACGCAGTATTTT. Protein: CSAIPGLAGSTGTQYF. V and J are TRBV29-1 and TRBJ2-3; the match to TRBD2 covers 13 bases. This CDR3 has 16 amino acids. Per germline, CDR1 SQVTM and CDR2 ANQGSEA.

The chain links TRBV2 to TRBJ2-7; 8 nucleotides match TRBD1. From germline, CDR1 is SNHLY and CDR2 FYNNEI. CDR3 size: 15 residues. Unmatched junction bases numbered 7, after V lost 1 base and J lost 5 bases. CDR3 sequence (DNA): TGTGCCAGCAGTGAAGAGATGCAGGGGGCGGACGAGCAGTACTTC. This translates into CASSEEMQGADEQYF.

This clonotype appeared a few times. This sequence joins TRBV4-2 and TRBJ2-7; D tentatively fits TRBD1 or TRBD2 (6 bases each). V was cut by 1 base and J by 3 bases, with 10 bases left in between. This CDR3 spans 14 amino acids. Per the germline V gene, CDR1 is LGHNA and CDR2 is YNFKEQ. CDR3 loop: CASSQGGGGYEQYF. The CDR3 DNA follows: TGTGCCAGCAGCCAAGGTGGAGGGGGCTACGAGCAGTACTTC.

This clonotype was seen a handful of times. The CDR3: CASSKMTRLKLFNYGYTF. CDR3 sequence (DNA): TGTGCCAGCAGTAAAATGACAAGACTAAAACTTTTTAACTATGGCTACACCTTC. The chain uses TRBV7-2 and TRBJ1-2; D remains unclear. V was trimmed by 6 bases and J by 1 base, leaving 24 bases between them. Germline V lookup: CDR1 SGHTA, CDR2 FQGNSA. This CDR3 contains 18 residues.

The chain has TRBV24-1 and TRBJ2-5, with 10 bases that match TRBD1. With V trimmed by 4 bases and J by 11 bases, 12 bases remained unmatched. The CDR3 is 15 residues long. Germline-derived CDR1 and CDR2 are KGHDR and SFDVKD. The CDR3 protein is CATSEGQGYQDEQYF. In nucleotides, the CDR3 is TGTGCCACCAGTGAGGGACAGGGGTATCAGGATGAGCAGTACTTC.

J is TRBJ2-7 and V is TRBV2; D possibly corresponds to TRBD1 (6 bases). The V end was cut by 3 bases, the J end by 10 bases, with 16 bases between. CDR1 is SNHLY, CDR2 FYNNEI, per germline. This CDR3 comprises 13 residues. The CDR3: CASSEGDTLAQYF. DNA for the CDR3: TGTGCCAGCAGTGAGGGGGACACCCTGGCCCAGTACTTC.

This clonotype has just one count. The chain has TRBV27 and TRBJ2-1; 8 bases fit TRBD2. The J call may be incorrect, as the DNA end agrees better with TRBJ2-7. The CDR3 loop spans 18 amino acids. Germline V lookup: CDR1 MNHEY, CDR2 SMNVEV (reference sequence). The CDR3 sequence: CASFTQSGGRNSYNEQYF. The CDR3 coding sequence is TGTGCCAGCTTCACCCAAAGCGGGGGCCGTAACTCCTACAATGAGCAGTACTTC.

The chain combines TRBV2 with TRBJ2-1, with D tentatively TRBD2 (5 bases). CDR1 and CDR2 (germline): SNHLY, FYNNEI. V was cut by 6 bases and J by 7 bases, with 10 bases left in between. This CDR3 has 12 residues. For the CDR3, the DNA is TGTGCCAGCAGGCTAGCCCGGAATGAGCAGTTCTTC. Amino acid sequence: CASRLARNEQFF.

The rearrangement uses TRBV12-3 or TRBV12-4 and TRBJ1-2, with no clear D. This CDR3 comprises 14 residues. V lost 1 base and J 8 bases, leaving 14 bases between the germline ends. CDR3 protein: CASSLGPAARGYTF. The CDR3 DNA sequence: TGTGCCAGCAGTTTAGGGCCGGCAGCTCGCGGCTACACCTTC.

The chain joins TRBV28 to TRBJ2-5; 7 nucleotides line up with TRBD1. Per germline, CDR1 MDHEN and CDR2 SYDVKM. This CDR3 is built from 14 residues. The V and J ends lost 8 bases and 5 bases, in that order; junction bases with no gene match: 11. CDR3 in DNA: TGTGCCAGCCGCAGATCAGGGGGTGGGGAGACCCAGTACTTC. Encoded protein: CASRRSGGGETQYF.

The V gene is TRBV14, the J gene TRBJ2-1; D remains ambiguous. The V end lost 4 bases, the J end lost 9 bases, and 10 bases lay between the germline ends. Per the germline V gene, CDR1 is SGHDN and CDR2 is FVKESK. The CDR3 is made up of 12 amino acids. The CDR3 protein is CASSPQMGEQFF. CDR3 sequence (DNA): TGTGCCAGCAGCCCCCAAATGGGTGAGCAGTTCTTC.

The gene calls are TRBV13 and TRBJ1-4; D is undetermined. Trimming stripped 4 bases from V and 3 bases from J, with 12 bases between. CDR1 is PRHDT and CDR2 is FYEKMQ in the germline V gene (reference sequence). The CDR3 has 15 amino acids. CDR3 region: CASSYNQVANEKLFF. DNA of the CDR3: TGTGCCAGCAGCTACAACCAGGTGGCTAATGAAAAACTGTTTTTT. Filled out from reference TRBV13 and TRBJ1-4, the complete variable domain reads AAGVIQSPRHLIKEKRETATLKCYPIPRHDTVYWYQQGPGQDPQFLISFYEKMQSDKGSIPDRFSAQQFSDYHSELNMSSLELGDSALYFCASSYNQVANEKLFFGSGTQLSVL.

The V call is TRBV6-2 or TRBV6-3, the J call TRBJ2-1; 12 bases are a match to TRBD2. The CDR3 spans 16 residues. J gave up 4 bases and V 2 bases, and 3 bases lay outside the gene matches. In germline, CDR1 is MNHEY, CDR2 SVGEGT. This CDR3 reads CASSYPGLAGYNEQFF. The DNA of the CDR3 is TGTGCCAGCAGTTACCCAGGACTAGCGGGGTACAATGAGCAGTTCTTC.

The CDR3 reads CASSPVGRGNSPLHF. The CDR3 DNA reads TGTGCCAGCAGTCCCGTTGGACGAGGGAATTCACCCCTCCACTTT. The chain uses TRBV7-2 and TRBJ1-6, with unresolved D. The ends were cut back, 6 bases at V and 7 bases at J, with 16 bases in the middle. Germline loops: CDR1 SGHTA, CDR2 FQGNSA. The CDR3 covers 15 residues.

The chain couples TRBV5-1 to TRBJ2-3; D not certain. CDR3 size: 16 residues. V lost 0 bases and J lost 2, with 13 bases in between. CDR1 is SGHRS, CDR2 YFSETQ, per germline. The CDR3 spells CASSLGGLRNTDTQYF. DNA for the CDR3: TGCGCCAGCAGCTTGGGTGGCTTACGTAACACAGATACGCAGTATTTT. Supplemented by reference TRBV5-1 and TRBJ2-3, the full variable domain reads KAGVTQTPRYLIKTRGQQVTLSCSPISGHRSVSWYQQTPGQGLQFLFEYFSETQRNKGNFPGRFSGRQFSNSRSEMNVSTLELGDSALYLCASSLGGLRNTDTQYFGPGTRLTVL.

CDR3 bases: TGTGCCAGCAGCCTTTTTGGACAGGGTAATGGCTACACCTTC. Protein: CASSLFGQGNGYTF. This chain connects TRBV3-1 to TRBJ1-2; 8 bases agree with TRBD1. This CDR3 is built from 14 residues. V shed 4 bases and J 6 bases; nucleotides not matched to a gene: 7. The germline CDR1 and CDR2 sequences are LGHDT and YNNKEL (reference sequence).

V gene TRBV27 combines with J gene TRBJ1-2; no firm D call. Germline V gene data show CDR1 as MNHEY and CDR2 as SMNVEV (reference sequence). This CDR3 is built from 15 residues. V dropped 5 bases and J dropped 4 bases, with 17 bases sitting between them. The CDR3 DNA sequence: TGTGCCAGCAGTCCGACGACCGTCTTTGGCTATGGCTACACCTTC. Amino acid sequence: CASSPTTVFGYGYTF.

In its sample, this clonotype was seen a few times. The CDR3 protein is CSAEDRHYGYTF. The DNA of the CDR3 is TGCAGTGCAGAGGACAGGCACTATGGCTACACCTTC. This sequence joins TRBV20-1 and TRBJ1-2; 7 bases agree with TRBD1. Trimming removed 6 bases from V and 3 bases from J; junction bases left unmatched: 4. Germline CDR1 DFQATT, CDR2 SNEGSKA (reference sequence). This CDR3 region has 12 residues.

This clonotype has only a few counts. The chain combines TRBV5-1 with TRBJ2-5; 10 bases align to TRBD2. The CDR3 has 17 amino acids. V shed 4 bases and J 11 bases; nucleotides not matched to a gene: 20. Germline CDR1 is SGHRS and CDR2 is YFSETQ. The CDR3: CASSVFSGGTNDNEQYF. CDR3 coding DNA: TGCGCCAGCAGCGTCTTTAGCGGGGGGACGAATGACAATGAGCAGTACTTC.

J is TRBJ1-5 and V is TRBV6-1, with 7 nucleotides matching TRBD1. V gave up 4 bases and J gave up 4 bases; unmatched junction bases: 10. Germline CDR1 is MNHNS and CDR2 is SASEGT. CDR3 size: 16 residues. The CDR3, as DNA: TGTGCCAGCAGTGCCCACCACGACAGGGAAAATCAGCCCCAGCATTTT. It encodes CASSAHHDRENQPQHF.

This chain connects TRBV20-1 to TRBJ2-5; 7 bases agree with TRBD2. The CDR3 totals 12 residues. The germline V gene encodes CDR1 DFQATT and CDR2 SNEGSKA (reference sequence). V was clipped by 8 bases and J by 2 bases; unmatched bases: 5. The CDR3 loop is CSLERGQETQYF. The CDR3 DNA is TGCAGTCTAGAGCGGGGACAAGAGACCCAGTACTTC.

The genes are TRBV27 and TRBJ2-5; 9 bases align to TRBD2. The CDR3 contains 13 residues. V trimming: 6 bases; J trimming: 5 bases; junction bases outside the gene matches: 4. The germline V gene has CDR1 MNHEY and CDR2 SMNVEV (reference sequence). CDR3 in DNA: TGTGCCAGCAGGCGGGGGGGCCTGGAGACCCAGTACTTC. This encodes CASRRGGLETQYF.

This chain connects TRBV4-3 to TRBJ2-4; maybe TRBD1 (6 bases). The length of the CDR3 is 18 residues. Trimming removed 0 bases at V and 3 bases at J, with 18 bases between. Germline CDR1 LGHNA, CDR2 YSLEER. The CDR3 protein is CASSQDGAHNRDKNIQYF. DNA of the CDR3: TGCGCCAGCAGCCAAGATGGGGCCCATAACAGGGACAAAAACATTCAGTACTTC.